This T cell receptor (beta chain) was documented in a study of CD8 T cells in Susac syndrome. Study background: Sequenced Susac syndrome patients included roughly six with active disease and roughly 8 who were in remission.

CD8+ and CD4+ T cells from blood underwent TCR beta sequencing, which was carried out in a high-throughput format. The CD8+ and CD4+ T cells were isolated magnetically using a negative isolation approach, whereas the TEMRA cells were enriched by FACS. Random hexamers were used to reverse transcribe an amount of about 0.5 to 1 ug RNA. TCRdb re-called the immunoSEQ multiplex PCR reads with MiXCR, one entry per CDR3 protein. The data contain 71,000 or so distinct CDR3 sequences, roughly 93% of them singletons. This clonotype was found a few times. The CDR3 length is 15 residues. Per germline, CDR1 SGHTA and CDR2 FQGNSA. V trimming: 5 bases; J trimming: 4 bases; junction bases outside the gene matches: 6.

What was sequenced was CD4+ T cells from PBMCs. This sequence joins TRBV7-2 and TRBJ2-1; 9 positions agree with TRBD2. The receptor's source is a human donor with Susac syndrome. Here the CDR3 reads CASSQRGAVYNEQFF. The CDR3 DNA sequence: TGTGCCAGCAGCCAGCGGGGGGCCGTATACAATGAGCAGTTCTTC.